The clone carrying this TCR beta chain occurred a few times. What it binds is unknown. This sample was included in a study of CD8 T cells in ankylosing spondylitis. Study-wide results and limits: Disease-linked clones reportedly showed significant enrichment in matched ankylosing spondylitis synovial fluid.

The CDR3 totals 14 residues. V was cut by 5 bases and J by 1 base, with 15 bases left in between. CDR1 DFQATT and CDR2 SNEGSKA come from the germline V gene (reference sequence). One entry per CDR3 protein, called by TCRdb with MiXCR from the 5' RACE reads. The sample carries about 120,000 distinct CDR3 sequences, roughly an eighth recorded once. The chain has TRBV20-1 and TRBJ2-7, with D perhaps TRBD2 (5 bases). The sequencing input was blood, either unsorted or a sorted T cell fraction (not recorded which). The receptor was derived from a female donor with ankylosing spondylitis or in good health (not recorded which). CDR3 amino acids: CSAPRTLGSYEQYF. As DNA, the CDR3 is TGCAGTGCTCCGAGGACTCTGGGGTCCTACGAGCAGTACTTC.